The 28 T cell receptor beta chains below were found in one sample sequenced in a study of cytomegalovirus exposure and HLA in healthy donors. 60 Vbeta and 13 Jbeta primers were used in PCR. Measured with immunoSEQ multiplex PCR; TCRdb has only the in-frame clones, and not every one. The sample carries about 190,000 clones, approximately 79% recorded once. The sequencing input was PBMCs. The receptor source for this set is a man aged 40-50 years in good health and CMV-seropositive.

There are a few counts of this clone. This chain joins TRBV30 and TRBJ1-1; no firm D call. The CDR3 has 12 residues. Germline CDR1 and CDR2: GTSNPN and SVGIG (reference sequence). Trimming pared 4 bases from V and 5 bases from J, leaving 11 bases between. The CDR3 DNA reads TGTGCCTGGACCCGGTCCAATACTGAAGCTTTCTTT. Protein: CAWTRSNTEAFF.

The chain combines TRBV27 with TRBJ1-2; D is undetermined. Looked up from germline, CDR1 is MNHEY and CDR2 is SMNVEV (reference sequence). The CDR3 contains 14 residues. V lost 3 bases, J lost 8 bases, and 16 bases lay in between. Written as DNA, the CDR3 is TGTGCCAGCAGTTTTAACGGTTTTCTTTGGGGCTACACCTTC. Translated, it gives CASSFNGFLWGYTF.

The rearrangement joins TRBV10-1 to TRBJ2-2; weak D call: TRBD2 (6 bases). The V gene's germline CDR1 is WNHNN and CDR2 SYGVQD (reference sequence). CDR3 length: 14 residues. Trimming removed 3 bases at V and 2 bases at J, with 7 bases between. The CDR3 sequence is CASSDAGNTGELFF. CDR3 sequence (DNA): TGCGCCAGCAGTGATGCGGGAAACACCGGGGAGCTGTTTTTT.

The chain employs TRBV7-9 and TRBJ1-5; no clear D gene. The germline V gene encodes CDR1 SEHNR and CDR2 FQNEAQ (reference sequence). The germline V and J ends were trimmed by 1 base and 0 bases, with 13 bases remaining between them. This CDR3 has 17 amino acids. This chain's CDR3 is CASSLVSGPYSNQPQHF. For the CDR3, the DNA is TGTGCCAGCAGCTTAGTGTCTGGCCCGTATAGCAATCAGCCCCAGCATTTT.

V and J are TRBV30 and TRBJ2-1; 10 bases are a match to TRBD2. Per the germline V gene, CDR1 is GTSNPN and CDR2 is SVGIG (reference sequence). The J segment lost 9 bases and the V segment lost 0 bases, leaving 11 bases of the junction unmatched. This CDR3 region has 16 residues. The CDR3 nucleotides are TGTGCCTGGAGTGTACTAGCGGGGACTTCCCAGGGTGAGCAGTTCTTC. As protein: CAWSVLAGTSQGEQFF.

J is TRBJ2-3 and V is TRBV15; 8 bases align to TRBD2. With 2 bases clipped from V and 4 bases from J, the junction kept 2 bases outside the gene matches. In germline, CDR1 is LNHNV, CDR2 YYDKDF (reference sequence). This CDR3 has 14 residues. DNA for the CDR3: TGTGCCACCAGCAGATCGGGACTAGCAGATACGCAGTATTTT. Amino acids: CATSRSGLADTQYF. The full variable domain, its missing parts supplied by reference TRBV15 and TRBJ2-3, is DAMVIQNPRYQVTQFGKPVTLSCSQTLNHNVMYWYQQKSSQAPKLLFHYYDKDFNNEADTPDNFQSRRPNTSFCFLDIRSPGLGDTAMYLCATSRSGLADTQYFGPGTRLTVL.

The V gene is TRBV7-3, the J gene TRBJ1-1; TRBD1 matches 9 bases. V trimming: 5 bases; J trimming: 4 bases; junction bases outside the gene matches: 5. This CDR3 has 14 amino acids. Germline lookup yields CDR1 SGHTA and CDR2 FQGTGA. CDR3 amino acids: CASSPTGGTTEAFF. CDR3 in DNA: TGTGCCAGCAGCCCGACAGGGGGGACCACTGAAGCTTTCTTT.

The CDR3: CASSCKQGAQDQPQHF. The CDR3 DNA is TGTGCCAGCAGTTGTAAACAGGGGGCACAGGATCAGCCCCAGCATTTT. This chain connects TRBV6-7 to TRBJ1-5; 9 bases fit TRBD1. TRBV6-7 is treated as an ORF (open reading frame) with a function not yet certain. This CDR3 is 16 amino acids long. V dropped 4 bases and J dropped 5; count of bases not matched to a gene: 9.

The rearrangement joins TRBV4-2 to TRBJ2-3, with 7 bases lining up with TRBD1. The CDR3 consists of 15 residues. The germline CDR1 and CDR2 sequences are LGHNA and YNFKEQ. V dropped 0 bases and J dropped 0; count of bases not matched to a gene: 0. The CDR3 DNA is TGTGCCAGCAGCCAAGAGGACAGGAGCACAGATACGCAGTATTTT. This encodes CASSQEDRSTDTQYF.

This rearrangement joins TRBV28 to TRBJ2-7; tentatively, D is TRBD1 (7 bases). Germline CDR1 MDHEN, CDR2 SYDVKM. Deletions cut 8 bases from V and 7 bases from J, with 15 bases between. The CDR3 runs to 12 residues. CDR3 residues: CASGGTVWEQYF. CDR3 DNA: TGTGCCAGCGGGGGGACAGTTTGGGAGCAGTACTTC.

The table lists this clone with a few counts. The V and J genes are TRBV20-1 and TRBJ1-2; perhaps TRBD1 as D (5 bases). Deletions cut 0 bases from V and 10 bases from J, with 9 bases between. Germline-derived CDR1 and CDR2 are DFQATT and SNEGSKA (reference sequence). The CDR3 contains 11 residues. The CDR3, as DNA: TGCAGTGCTAGAGAGGGGACTGTCTACACCTTC. The encoded protein is CSAREGTVYTF.

The rearrangement links TRBV9 to TRBJ2-3; the D gene is possibly TRBD1 (5 bases). V shed 0 bases and J shed 6 bases, with 8 bases lying between them. Per the germline V gene, CDR1 is SGDLS and CDR2 is YYNGEE. This CDR3 is built from 13 residues. In DNA form, the CDR3 reads TGTGCCAGCAGCGTAGAGGACACGGATACGCAGTATTTT. It translates to CASSVEDTDTQYF.

The chain carries TRBV6-6 and TRBJ1-6, with D maybe TRBD1 (6 bases). Germline CDR1 MNHNY, CDR2 SVGAGI (reference sequence). The CDR3 is made up of 14 amino acids. V was clipped by 6 bases and J by 5 bases, with 11 bases between them. CDR3 in DNA: TGTGCCAGCAGGGGGGGGCTCAATAATTCACCCCTCCACTTT. It encodes CASRGGLNNSPLHF.

The V gene is TRBV10-3, the J gene TRBJ2-6; TRBD2 aligns across 11 bases. The CDR3 consists of 18 residues. Germline-derived CDR1 and CDR2 are ENHRY and SYGVKD. J was trimmed by 0 bases and V by 6 bases; bases with no gene match: 7. The CDR3 sequence: CAISPTSGGLSGANVLTF. CDR3 bases: TGTGCCATCAGCCCCACTAGCGGGGGACTCTCTGGGGCCAACGTCCTGACTTTC.

The DNA for the CDR3 is TGTGCCAGCAGCGTAGACGGGGTCAGGGAGACCCAGTACTTC. Translating gives CASSVDGVRETQYF. This chain joins TRBV9 and TRBJ2-5, with a possible D match to TRBD2 (5 bases). The CDR3 sequence is 14 residues long. The germline V and J ends were trimmed by 0 bases and 5 bases, with 11 bases remaining between them. Germline V gives CDR1 SGDLS, CDR2 YYNGEE.

This clone is a singleton in its sample. CDR3 nucleotides: TGTGCCTGGAGTGTAAGAATGAGGACAGCCCGAGCGGGACACGAGCAGTACTTC. It translates to CAWSVRMRTARAGHEQYF. V is TRBV30 and J is TRBJ2-7; TRBD2 is a possible D gene (7 bases). CDR1 is GTSNPN, CDR2 SVGIG, per germline (reference sequence). Between the trimmed V and J ends, which lost 0 bases and 5 bases, there was a span of 26 bases. The CDR3 runs to 18 residues.

This chain connects TRBV11-2 to TRBJ2-1, with 9 nucleotides matching TRBD2. This CDR3 region has 16 residues. Trimming cost V 6 bases and J 5 bases; bases outside gene matches: 11. The germline V gene encodes CDR1 SGHAT and CDR2 FQNNGV. The CDR3 DNA is TGTGCCAGCAGGGGAACGAGCGGGGGGCCAGACAATGAGCAGTTCTTC. Translated, it gives CASRGTSGGPDNEQFF. Full variable domain (remainder filled in from reference TRBV11-2 and TRBJ2-1): EAGVAQSPRYKIIEKRQSVAFWCNPISGHATLYWYQQILGQGPKLLIQFQNNGVVDDSQLPKDRFSAERLKGVDSTLKIQPAKLEDSAVYLCASRGTSGGPDNEQFFGPGTRLTVL.

This chain connects TRBV11-2 to TRBJ2-2; tentatively, D is TRBD2 (6 bases). The CDR3 extends over 18 amino acids. V lost 3 bases, J lost 3 bases, and 20 bases lay in between. Germline V gene data show CDR1 as SGHAT and CDR2 as FQNNGV. The CDR3 reads CASSFRTRDSLDTGELFF. DNA of the CDR3: TGTGCCAGCAGCTTCAGAACGCGGGACTCCCTAGACACCGGGGAGCTGTTTTTT.

The rearrangement joins TRBV5-1 to TRBJ2-1, with a tentative D call TRBD2 (5 bases). CDR3 size: 13 residues. The V end was cut by 4 bases, the J end by 6 bases, with 11 bases between. From germline, CDR1 is SGHRS and CDR2 YFSETQ. The CDR3 DNA reads TGCGCCAGCAGCCACGGCAGCGGCAATGAGCAGTTCTTC. It translates to CASSHGSGNEQFF.

This rearrangement joins TRBV29-1 to TRBJ2-7, with a weak D call TRBD2 (5 bases). The CDR3 extends over 12 amino acids. Between the trimmed V and J ends, which lost 7 bases and 5 bases, there was a span of 15 bases. The germline CDR1 and CDR2 sequences are SQVTM and ANQGSEA. CDR3 amino acids: CSAVREMDEQYF. Here the CDR3 DNA reads TGCAGCGCCGTCCGGGAAATGGACGAGCAGTACTTC.

This clone was seen a few times. This sequence joins TRBV7-3 and TRBJ1-1; tentatively, D is TRBD1 (5 bases). V lost 6 bases and J lost 3, with 14 bases in between. The CDR3 extends over 14 amino acids. Germline V lookup: CDR1 SGHTA, CDR2 FQGTGA. The CDR3 DNA sequence: TGTGCCAGCAGTGACAACAGGTTGGACACTGAAGCTTTCTTT. This translates into CASSDNRLDTEAFF.

The chain couples TRBV7-2 to TRBJ2-7, with 9 bases lining up with TRBD2. There are 15 residues in the CDR3. CDR1 and CDR2 (germline): SGHTA, FQGNSA. Trimming took 0 bases from V and 2 from J; bases not matched to a gene: 2. DNA for the CDR3: TGTGCCAGCAGCTTAGCTAGCGGGGGAACCTACGAGCAGTACTTC. The encoded protein is CASSLASGGTYEQYF. Looking up the rest from reference TRBV7-2 and TRBJ2-7 gives the full variable domain: GAGVSQSPSNKVTEKGKDVELRCDPISGHTALYWYRQSLGQGLEFLIYFQGNSAPDKSGLPSDRFSAERTGGSVSTLTIQRTQQEDSAVYLCASSLASGGTYEQYFGPGTRLTVT.

This clone appeared a few times. Relative to the germline gene, one junction end is altered; a read error may explain this. The V and J genes are TRBV5-1 and TRBJ1-1; D is ambiguous. The CDR3 totals 16 residues. From germline, CDR1 is SGHRS and CDR2 YFSETQ. The CDR3 here is CASSSVRLGSMGEPFF. DNA for the CDR3: TGCGCCAGCAGTTCTGTTCGTCTAGGTTCGATGGGTGAACCTTTCTTT.

This clone is a singleton in its sample. CDR3 bases: TGTGCCAGCAGCCAGGAGGGGTCGAGGGGGCCGTTCGAGCAGTACTTC. Protein product: CASSQEGSRGPFEQYF. The rearrangement joins TRBV4-2 to TRBJ2-7; D perhaps matches TRBD1 (7 bases). CDR1 and CDR2 from the germline V gene are LGHNA and YNFKEQ. Trimming stripped 3 bases from V and 6 bases from J, with 21 bases between. The CDR3 sequence is 16 residues long.

The V and J genes are TRBV7-9 and TRBJ1-1; D not certain. Trimming removed 3 bases from V and 2 bases from J, with 16 bases in between. The CDR3 loop spans 16 amino acids. CDR1 is SEHNR and CDR2 is FQNEAQ in the germline V gene (reference sequence). CDR3 protein: CASSFRGRGTNTEAFF. The DNA of the CDR3 is TGTGCCAGCAGCTTTCGAGGGCGCGGAACCAACACTGAAGCTTTCTTT.

V is TRBV10-3 and J is TRBJ1-2; D ambiguous. The germline gives CDR1 ENHRY, CDR2 SYGVKD. Trimming took 0 bases from V and 5 from J, leaving 10 bases between them. The length of the CDR3 is 14 residues. The CDR3 loop reads CAISESSTGYGYTF. CDR3 in DNA: TGTGCCATCAGTGAGTCGAGTACCGGGTATGGCTACACCTTC.

The genes are TRBV28 and TRBJ2-7; no firm D call. The germline gives CDR1 MDHEN, CDR2 SYDVKM. Trimming removed 2 bases from V and 3 bases from J, with 11 bases in between. The CDR3 has 14 residues. The DNA of the CDR3 is TGTGCCAGCAGTTTAGGTGGGCAGATCTACGAGCAGTACTTC. Residues: CASSLGGQIYEQYF.

The chain employs TRBV27 and TRBJ2-7; tentatively, D is TRBD1 (6 bases). Trimming took off 5 bases at V and 1 base at J, with 18 bases between the two ends. CDR3 length: 16 residues. Germline-derived CDR1 and CDR2 are MNHEY and SMNVEV (reference sequence). This CDR3 is CASSPSSGDSSYEQYF. CDR3 coding DNA: TGTGCCAGCAGTCCCTCCTCAGGGGATAGTTCCTACGAGCAGTACTTC.